This section outlines one T cell receptor (beta chain) sequence together with its context. Its specificity is unknown. A read error may produce the germline difference seen at one junction end. The data were taken from a study of OX40 agonist ivuxolimab in advanced cancers. Study-wide findings and caveats: Among some nonresponders, normalized T-cell clonal expansion was also low. Both blood CD4+ and CD8+ T cells showed clonal growth by week 6 at 0.1 to 3.0 mg/kg.

Excluded were patients having autoimmune disease history or systemic immunosuppression. Looked up from germline, CDR1 is WSHSY and CDR2 is SAAADI. This CDR3 comprises 16 residues. This table comes from immunoSEQ multiplex PCR, and its TCRdb copy is limited to in-frame clones, with some not included. The table includes about 46,000 clones, 88% detected once. This chain links TRBV10-2 with TRBJ2-7, with TRBD1 identical over 11 bases. The source material was CD4+ or CD8+ T cells sorted from blood, sampled in a trial of the OX40 agonist ivuxolimab. This receptor was obtained from an adult with an advanced solid tumor such as melanoma, head and neck, liver or kidney cancer. The CDR3 DNA reads as TGCGCCAGCAGTCAGGACAGGGGGCCATACTCCGACGAGCAGTACTTC. Translating it yields CASSQDRGPYSDEQYF.